This T cell receptor beta chain was identified in a study of CD4+ T cells in melanoma. Whole-study findings and limits: A reported correlation linked neoantigen-specific CD4+ T cells to CD8+, macrophage and B cell function. Reportedly, melanoma neoantigen-specific CD4+ T cells showed varied differentiation states.

This CDR3 contains 16 residues. In germline, CDR1 is SGDLS, CDR2 YYNGEE. The V end was cut by 0 bases, the J end by 6 bases, with 16 bases between. The data were produced by immunoSEQ multiplex PCR, yet TCRdb's version contains in-frame clones alone and is incomplete. The sample carries about 140,000 clones, about 93% recorded once. Worth noting for this clone: Antigen unknown.

The chain links TRBV9 to TRBJ2-1, with D possibly being TRBD1 or TRBD2 (5 bases each). The receptor was derived from a human donor with melanoma. CDR3 amino acids: CASSVAGTQQGNEQFF. The DNA of the CDR3 is TGTGCCAGCAGCGTAGCAGGGACCCAGCAGGGCAATGAGCAGTTCTTC.